This T cell receptor (beta chain) emerged from a study of blood T cell repertoires in COVID-19. Study context: Samples taken during acute and convalescent COVID-19 were collected in the United States, Italy and Spain. PBMCs, B-cell-depleted T cells, or T cells were the source of the cDNA or gDNA that made up the material.

In the study's own analysis: Quantification of nucleated cells was approximated via reference gene primer amplification. The method was immunoSEQ multiplex PCR; TCRdb's version includes in-frame clones alone and lacks a portion of them. Clone size and the V and J calls come from that table; the DNA yielded D and trimming. The table has around 130,000 clones, about 83% seen once. Germline V gene sequence: CDR1 LGHNA, CDR2 YSLEER. The length of the CDR3 is 15 residues. J lost 11 bases, V lost 0 bases, and 8 bases had no gene match. The sequence derives from a man aged 25 to 40 with COVID-19, enrolled during active disease. This chain joins TRBV4-3 and TRBJ1-4, with 8 bases fitting TRBD1. Material: peripheral blood. CDR3 sequence (DNA): TGCGCCAGCAGCCAAGATCCCCAGGGGGCGAGGAAACTGTTTTTT. This codes for CASSQDPQGARKLFF.